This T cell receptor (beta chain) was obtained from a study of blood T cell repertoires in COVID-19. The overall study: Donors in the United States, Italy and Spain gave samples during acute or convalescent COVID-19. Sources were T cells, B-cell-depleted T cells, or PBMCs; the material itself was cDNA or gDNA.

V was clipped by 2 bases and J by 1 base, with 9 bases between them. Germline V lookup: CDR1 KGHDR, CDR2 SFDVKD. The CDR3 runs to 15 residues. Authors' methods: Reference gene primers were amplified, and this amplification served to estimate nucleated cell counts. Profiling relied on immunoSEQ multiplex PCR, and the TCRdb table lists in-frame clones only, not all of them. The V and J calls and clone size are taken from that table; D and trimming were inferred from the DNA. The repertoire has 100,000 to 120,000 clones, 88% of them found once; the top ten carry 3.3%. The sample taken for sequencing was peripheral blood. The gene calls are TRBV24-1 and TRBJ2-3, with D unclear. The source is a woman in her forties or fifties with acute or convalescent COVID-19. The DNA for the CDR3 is TGTGCCACCAGTGATTCTAAGTCCCGCACAGATACGCAGTATTTT. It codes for CATSDSKSRTDTQYF.